The clone carrying this T cell receptor (beta chain) showed up just once. This entry is derived from a study of blood T cell repertoires in COVID-19. CDR1 and CDR2 from the germline V gene are MDHEN and SYDVKM. V shed 4 bases and J shed 1 base, with 8 bases lying between them. There are 13 residues in the CDR3. Sequencing used immunoSEQ multiplex PCR; TCRdb keeps in-frame clones, though not all of them. The table shows approximately 50,000 clones, with around 81% occurring only once. The origin of this receptor is a woman aged 80 or over with COVID-19, enrolled during active disease. This sequence joins TRBV28 and TRBJ2-7, with D perhaps matching TRBD1 (5 bases). Sequenced sample: peripheral blood. This chain's CDR3 is CASSSRGSYEQYF. The CDR3 DNA reads as TGTGCCAGCAGTTCAAGGGGTTCCTACGAGCAGTACTTC. Variable domain in full (rest from reference TRBV28 and TRBJ2-7): DVKVTQSSRYLVKRTGEKVFLECVQDMDHENMFWYRQDPGLGLRLIYFSYDVKMKEKGDIPEGYSVSREKKERFSLILESASTNQTSMYLCASSSRGSYEQYFGPGTRLTVT.